This T cell receptor beta chain was profiled in a study of CD8 T cells in ankylosing spondylitis (dated by TCRdb to the late 2010s). The study in broad terms: The study set out to find disease-linked TCR variants by profiling T cell receptor beta repertoires in ankylosing spondylitis patients and healthy donors. The full study cohort was made up of over 20 ankylosing spondylitis patients and about a hundred healthy donors. Peripheral blood was sampled, and synovial fluid was additionally collected from ankylosing spondylitis patients.

Study-wide findings and limitations: The disease-linked clones were reported to be significantly enriched in matched synovial fluid samples from ankylosing spondylitis patients. Some motif variants were previously reported in synovial fluid and blood of reactive arthritis patients, suggesting common disease-initiation mechanisms. Blood from ankylosing spondylitis patients appeared to be characterized by a TCR beta motif made up of eight highly homologous amino acid variants. The disease-linked clones had a CD8+ phenotype and were found at relatively low frequencies in peripheral blood.

The sequencer listed for this sample is Illumina HiSeq 2500. TCR beta libraries were prepared by quantitative 5'-RACE with molecular barcodes. For the original study's pipeline: To identify disease-linked TCR variants, a new computational method was used, one built on a probabilistic model of VDJ rearrangement. TCRdb ran its own pipeline on the public reads, namely fastp trimming at Q25 and MiXCR clone calling, and kept in-frame beta chains. CDR3 protein sequences are deduplicated, and each keeps its most common genes and DNA. The V and J calls here are based on TCRdb, not the publication. This sample holds about 280,000 distinct CDR3 sequences; 20% were observed only once. The ten top clones hold about 8% of the sample. This clonotype has ten or more counts. The clone's antigen remains unknown. Nothing much larger sits one base from this clone, and base qualities are not available. The germline V gene sets CDR1 to LGHNA and CDR2 to YNFKEQ. Including cysteine and phenylalanine, the CDR3 has 13 amino acids. The entry retains the CDR3 DNA only, 39 bases that are in frame from base 1. V gives up 4 bases and J gives up 3 bases, and the segment between their germline ends measures 7 bases.

This receptor was identified in a male donor with ankylosing spondylitis or in good health (not recorded which). Sequencing was done on a sample of blood, either unsorted or a sorted T cell fraction (not recorded which). The chain was built from TRBV4-2 and TRBJ1-3; the D gene identity is not certain. The bases read TGTGCCAGCAGCCCTGGAGATGGAAACACCATATATTTT. Translated, this gives CASSPGDGNTIYF.